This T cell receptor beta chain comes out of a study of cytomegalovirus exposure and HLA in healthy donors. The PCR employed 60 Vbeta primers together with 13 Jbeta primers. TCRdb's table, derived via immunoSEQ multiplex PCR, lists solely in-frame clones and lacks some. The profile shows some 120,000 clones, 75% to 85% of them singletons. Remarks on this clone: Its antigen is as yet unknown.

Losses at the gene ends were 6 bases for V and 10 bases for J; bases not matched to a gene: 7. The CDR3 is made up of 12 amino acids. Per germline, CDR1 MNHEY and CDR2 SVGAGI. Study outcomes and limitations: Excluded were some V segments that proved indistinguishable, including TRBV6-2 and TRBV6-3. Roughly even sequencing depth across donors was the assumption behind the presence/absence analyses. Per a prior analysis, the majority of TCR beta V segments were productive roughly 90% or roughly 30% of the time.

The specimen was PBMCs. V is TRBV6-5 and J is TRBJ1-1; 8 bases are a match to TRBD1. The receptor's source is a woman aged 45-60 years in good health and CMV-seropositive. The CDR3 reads CASSLGQGRAFF. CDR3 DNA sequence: TGTGCCAGCAGCCTAGGACAGGGAAGAGCTTTCTTT.